The 14 T cell receptor beta chains below were found in one sample sequenced in a study of blood T cell repertoires in COVID-19. Profiled with immunoSEQ multiplex PCR; TCRdb holds only in-frame clones, not every one. The sample holds 300,000 to 400,000 clones; more than 70% are singletons and the top ten take almost 3%. The material sequenced was peripheral blood. All receptors derive from a man in his thirties or forties with active or convalescent COVID-19.

This clone was recorded a few times. CDR3 nucleotide sequence: TGTGCCAGCCGAGAGGGAGGAATGAACACTGAAGCTTTCTTT. It is translated as CASREGGMNTEAFF. The chain combines TRBV7-9 with TRBJ1-1; D call uncertain. The CDR3 totals 14 residues. Trimming pared 8 bases from V and 0 bases from J, leaving 13 bases between. In germline, CDR1 is SEHNR, CDR2 FQNEAQ (reference sequence).

The chain joins TRBV7-8 to TRBJ2-5; D is perhaps TRBD2 (6 bases). Germline assignment: CDR1 SGHVS and CDR2 FQNEAQ. The CDR3 contains 16 residues. V was cut by 5 bases and J by 4 bases, with 20 bases left in between. The CDR3 protein is CASSRRGSIWGETQYF. The CDR3 bases are TGTGCCAGCAGCCGGCGGGGCTCAATATGGGGAGAGACCCAGTACTTC.

The chain joins TRBV2 to TRBJ1-4; weak D call: TRBD1 (6 bases). This CDR3 contains 15 residues. Germline CDR1 is SNHLY and CDR2 is FYNNEI. The germline V and J ends were trimmed by 6 bases and 3 bases, with 14 bases remaining between them. CDR3 coding DNA: TGTGCCAGCAGGCGCGGGGGCACCTCTAATGAAAAACTGTTTTTT. Amino acid sequence: CASRRGGTSNEKLFF.

This clone has more than one count but fewer than ten. This chain's CDR3 is CASSFIDRFGDEQYF. The CDR3 DNA reads TGTGCCAGCAGTTTCATCGACAGGTTCGGCGACGAGCAGTACTTC. The V and J genes are TRBV2 and TRBJ2-7; perhaps TRBD1 as D (6 bases). V gave up 5 bases and J gave up 5 bases, with 19 bases separating them. CDR3 length: 15 amino acids. CDR1 and CDR2 (germline): SNHLY, FYNNEI.

This clone was seen more than once but under ten times. The chain has TRBV4-3 and TRBJ2-2; D not resolved. Trimming cost V 4 bases and J 5 bases, with 14 bases left between them. Germline loops: CDR1 LGHNA, CDR2 YSLEER. The CDR3 loop spans 15 amino acids. The CDR3 sequence: CASSPMTRGTGELFF. CDR3 DNA: TGCGCCAGCAGCCCGATGACCAGAGGTACCGGGGAGCTGTTTTTT.

The chain is built from TRBV14 and TRBJ2-5; TRBD1 agrees at 9 bases. The J segment lost 4 bases and the V segment lost 3 bases, leaving 6 bases of the junction unmatched. CDR1 and CDR2 (germline): SGHDN, FVKESK. This CDR3 has 15 amino acids. CDR3 amino acids: CASSHLGQGRETQYF. Here the CDR3 DNA reads TGTGCCAGCAGCCACCTTGGACAGGGGAGAGAGACCCAGTACTTC.

This chain connects TRBV7-2 to TRBJ1-1, with 7 bases matching TRBD1. Germline values: CDR1 SGHTA, CDR2 FQGNSA. This CDR3 comprises 13 residues. V shed 5 bases and J 1 base; nucleotides not matched to a gene: 1. The CDR3 DNA reads as TGTGCCAGCAGCCAGGGGGGGAACACTGAAGCTTTCTTT. It translates to CASSQGGNTEAFF.

The rearrangement links TRBV28 to TRBJ1-2, with 7 nucleotides matching TRBD1. Trimming at V came to 6 bases and at J to 6 bases, leaving 7 bases not matched to a gene. Germline assignment: CDR1 MDHEN and CDR2 SYDVKM. The CDR3 is made up of 13 amino acids. CDR3 sequence (DNA): TGTGCCAGCAGCCCGGACAGGAGTAATGGCTACACCTTC. It yields the protein CASSPDRSNGYTF.

The J gene is TRBJ1-4, the V gene TRBV5-8, with 7 bases identical to TRBD1. The length of the CDR3 is 15 residues. J lost 8 bases, V lost 4 bases, and 11 bases had no gene match. Germline assignment: CDR1 SGHTS and CDR2 YDEGEE. CDR3 DNA: TGTGCCAGCAGCCGGGGAGGCAGGGGGAACGAAAAACTGTTTTTT. Protein: CASSRGGRGNEKLFF. Full variable domain (missing parts from reference TRBV5-8 and TRBJ1-4): EAGVTQSPTHLIKTRGQQATLRCSPISGHTSVYWYQQALGLGLQFLLWYDEGEERNRGNFPPRFSGRQFPNYSSELNVNALELEDSALYLCASSRGGRGNEKLFFGSGTQLSVL.

This chain connects TRBV4-1 to TRBJ1-3; D is unclear. CDR3 size: 14 residues. With 8 bases removed from V and 0 bases from J, the gap between germline ends came to 11 bases. Germline V gene data show CDR1 as MGHRA and CDR2 as YSYEKL. This CDR3 reads CASRPVDSGNTIYF. The CDR3 region has the DNA TGCGCCAGCCGCCCTGTAGACTCTGGAAACACCATATATTTT.

The chain links TRBV4-2 to TRBJ2-1, with D unresolved. CDR3 length: 13 amino acids. CDR1 LGHNA and CDR2 YNFKEQ come from the germline V gene. V lost 4 bases to trimming and J lost 4 bases, with 8 bases between them. CDR3 residues: CASSRPTYNEQFF. CDR3 nucleotide sequence: TGTGCCAGCAGCCGGCCGACATACAATGAGCAGTTCTTC.

The chain couples TRBV7-8 to TRBJ2-1; D unresolved. The V end was cut by 5 bases, the J end by 8 bases, with 10 bases between. This CDR3 is 12 amino acids long. In germline, CDR1 is SGHVS, CDR2 FQNEAQ. The CDR3 DNA follows: TGTGCCAGCAGCCCATGGGCAGATGAGCAGTTCTTC. Amino acids: CASSPWADEQFF.

This clone came up a few times. The rearrangement joins TRBV24-1 to TRBJ2-5; maybe TRBD1 (5 bases). The CDR3 loop spans 13 amino acids. The germline V gene encodes CDR1 KGHDR and CDR2 SFDVKD. V gave up 5 bases and J gave up 2 bases, with 8 bases separating them. The CDR3 spells CATSGRGQETQYF. CDR3 sequence (DNA): TGTGCCACCAGTGGAAGGGGACAAGAGACCCAGTACTTC.

This clone has only a few counts. The same CDR3 can be traced to other DNA sequences in this sample. The rearrangement links TRBV4-3 to TRBJ1-1; D gene uncertain. CDR1 and CDR2 from the germline V gene are LGHNA and YSLEER. V shed 0 bases and J shed 3 bases, with 5 bases lying between them. The CDR3 runs to 13 residues. DNA of the CDR3: TGCGCCAGCAGCCAAGATCGGGACACTGAAGCTTTCTTT. This translates into CASSQDRDTEAFF.